The clone carrying this TCR beta chain was seen more than once but under ten times. Its antigen is unidentified. The record originates from a study of blood T cells in healthy people across ages. Across the whole study: T cells yielded about one barcoded beta molecule per two cells through template switching. Regarding the study as a whole: Strong correlation existed between TCR beta diversity and naive T cell percentage. Donor CMV infection status was unknown, possibly confounding age-related changes in expanded clonotypes.

The second PCR ran about 6 to 12 cycles with a sample-barcoded 5' primer and J-beta primers. TCRdb processed the 5' RACE reads anew with MiXCR; each CDR3 protein has one entry. The sample consists of some 1.6 million distinct CDR3 sequences, roughly a third of them appearing once. The CDR3 extends over 14 amino acids. The germline V gene has CDR1 ENHRY and CDR2 SYGVKD. The V and J ends lost 1 base and 7 bases respectively, with 11 bases between them. The rearrangement links TRBV10-3 to TRBJ2-1, with TRBD2 as a possible D gene (5 bases). Sequencing input: blood. The TCR sequence derives from a woman aged 25 to 39 in good health. As DNA, the CDR3 is TGTGCCATCAGTGAGTTCAGGACTCAAAATGAGCAGTTCTTC. The encoded protein is CAISEFRTQNEQFF.